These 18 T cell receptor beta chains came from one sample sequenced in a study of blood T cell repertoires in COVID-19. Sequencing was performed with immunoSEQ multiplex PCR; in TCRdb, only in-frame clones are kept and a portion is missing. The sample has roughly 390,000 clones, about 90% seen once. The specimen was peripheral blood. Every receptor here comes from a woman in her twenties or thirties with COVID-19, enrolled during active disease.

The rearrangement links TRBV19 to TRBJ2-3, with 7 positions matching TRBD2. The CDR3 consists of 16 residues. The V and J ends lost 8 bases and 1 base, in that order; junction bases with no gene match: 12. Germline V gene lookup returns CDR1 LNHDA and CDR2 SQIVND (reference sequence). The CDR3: CASLGAAGTGTDTQYF. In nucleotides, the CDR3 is TGTGCCAGTCTAGGAGCAGCGGGGACTGGCACAGATACGCAGTATTTT.

The CDR3 sequence is CASSLAPGGFYEQYF. As DNA, the CDR3 is TGTGCCAGCAGCTTAGCCCCCGGGGGATTCTACGAGCAGTACTTC. V usage is TRBV7-2 and J usage is TRBJ2-7; tentatively, D is TRBD2 (6 bases). Germline CDR1 is SGHTA and CDR2 is FQGNSA. The V gene lost 0 bases and the J gene lost 3 bases, with 12 bases spanning the gap. The CDR3 has 15 amino acids.

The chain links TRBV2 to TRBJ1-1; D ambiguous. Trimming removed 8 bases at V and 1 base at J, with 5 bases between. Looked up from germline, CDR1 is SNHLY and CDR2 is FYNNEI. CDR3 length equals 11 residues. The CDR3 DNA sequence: TGTGCCAGCCTTAAGAACACTGAAGCTTTCTTT. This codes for CASLKNTEAFF.

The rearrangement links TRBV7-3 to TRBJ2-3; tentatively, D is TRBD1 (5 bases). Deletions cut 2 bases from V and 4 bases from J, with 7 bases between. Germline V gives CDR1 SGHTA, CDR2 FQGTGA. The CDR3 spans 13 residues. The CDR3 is CASSLDRPDTQYF. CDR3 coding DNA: TGTGCCAGCAGCTTAGACAGACCAGATACGCAGTATTTT.

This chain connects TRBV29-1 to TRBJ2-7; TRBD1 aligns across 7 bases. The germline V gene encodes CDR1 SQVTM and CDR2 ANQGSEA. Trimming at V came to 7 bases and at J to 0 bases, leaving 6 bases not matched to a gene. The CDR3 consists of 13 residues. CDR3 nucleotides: TGCAGCGCGGCGACAGGGAGCTCCTACGAGCAGTACTTC. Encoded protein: CSAATGSSYEQYF.

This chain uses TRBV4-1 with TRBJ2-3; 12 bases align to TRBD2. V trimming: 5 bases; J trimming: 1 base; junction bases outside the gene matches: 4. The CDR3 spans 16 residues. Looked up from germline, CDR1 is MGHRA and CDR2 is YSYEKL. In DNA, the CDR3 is TGCGCCAGCAGCACCCGACTAGCGGGAGGCACAGATACGCAGTATTTT. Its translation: CASSTRLAGGTDTQYF.

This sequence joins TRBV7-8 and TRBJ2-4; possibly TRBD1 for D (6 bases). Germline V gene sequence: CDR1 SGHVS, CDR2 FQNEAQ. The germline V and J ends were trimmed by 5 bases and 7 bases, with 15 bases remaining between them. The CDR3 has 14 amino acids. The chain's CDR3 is CASSPETGGNIQYF. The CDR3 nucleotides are TGTGCCAGCAGCCCGGAGACAGGCGGGAACATTCAGTACTTC.

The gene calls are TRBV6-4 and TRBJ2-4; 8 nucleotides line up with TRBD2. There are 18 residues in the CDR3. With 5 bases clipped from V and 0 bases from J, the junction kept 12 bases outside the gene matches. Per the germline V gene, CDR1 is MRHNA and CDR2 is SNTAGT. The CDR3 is CASSKGRLAILAKNIQYF. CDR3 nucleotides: TGTGCCAGCAGTAAGGGGAGACTAGCGATATTAGCCAAAAACATTCAGTACTTC.

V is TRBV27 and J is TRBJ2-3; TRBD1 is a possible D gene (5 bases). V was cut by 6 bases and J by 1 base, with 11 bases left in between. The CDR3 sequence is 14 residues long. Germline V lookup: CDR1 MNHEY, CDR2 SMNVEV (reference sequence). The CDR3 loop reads CASRSTGGTDTQYF. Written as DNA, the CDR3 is TGTGCCAGCAGGTCCACAGGAGGCACAGATACGCAGTATTTT.

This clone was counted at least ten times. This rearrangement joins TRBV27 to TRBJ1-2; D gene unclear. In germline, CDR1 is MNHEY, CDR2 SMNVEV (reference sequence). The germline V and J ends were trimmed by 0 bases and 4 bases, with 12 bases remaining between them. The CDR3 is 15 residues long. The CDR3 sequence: CASSLSKSIVYGYTF. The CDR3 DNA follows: TGTGCCAGCAGTTTATCGAAAAGTATAGTCTATGGCTACACCTTC.

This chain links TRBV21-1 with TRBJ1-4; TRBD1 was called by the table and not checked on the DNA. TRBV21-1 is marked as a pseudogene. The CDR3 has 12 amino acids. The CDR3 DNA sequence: TGTGCCAGCAGCACCCTTAGGGACACGGCACTTTTT. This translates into CASSTLRDTALF.

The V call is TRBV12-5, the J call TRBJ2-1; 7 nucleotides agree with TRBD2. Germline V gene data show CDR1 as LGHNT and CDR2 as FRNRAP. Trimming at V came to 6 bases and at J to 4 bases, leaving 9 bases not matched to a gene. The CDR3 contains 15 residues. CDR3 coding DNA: TGTGCTAGTGGCCGGAGCGGGATGCGGTACAATGAGCAGTTCTTC. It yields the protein CASGRSGMRYNEQFF.

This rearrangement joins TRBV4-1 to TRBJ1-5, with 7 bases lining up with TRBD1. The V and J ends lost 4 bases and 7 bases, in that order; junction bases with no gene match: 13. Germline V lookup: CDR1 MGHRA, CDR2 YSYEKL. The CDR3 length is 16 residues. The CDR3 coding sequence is TGCGCCAGCAGCCCCCATAGCACAGGGGAAGGACAGCCCCAGCATTTT. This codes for CASSPHSTGEGQPQHF.

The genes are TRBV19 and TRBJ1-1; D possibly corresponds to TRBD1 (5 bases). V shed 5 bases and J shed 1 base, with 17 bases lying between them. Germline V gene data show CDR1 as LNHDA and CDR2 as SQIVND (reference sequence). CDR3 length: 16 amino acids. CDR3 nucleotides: TGTGCCAGTAGTGAGTCGGGGGAGGGCCCGAACACTGAAGCTTTCTTT. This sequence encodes CASSESGEGPNTEAFF.

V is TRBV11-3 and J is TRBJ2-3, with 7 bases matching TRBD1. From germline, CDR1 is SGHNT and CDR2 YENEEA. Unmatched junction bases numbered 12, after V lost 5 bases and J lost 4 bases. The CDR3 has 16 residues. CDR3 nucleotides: TGTGCCAGCAGCCGAAGGGGTGGCCAGGGGGCAGATACGCAGTATTTT. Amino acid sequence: CASSRRGGQGADTQYF.

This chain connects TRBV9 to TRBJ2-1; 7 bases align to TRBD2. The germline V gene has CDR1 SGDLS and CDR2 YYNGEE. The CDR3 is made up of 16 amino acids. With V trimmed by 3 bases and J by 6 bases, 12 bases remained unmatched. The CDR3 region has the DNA TGTGCCAGCAGCGATACGCGGGCTAGCGGAGTCAATGAGCAGTTCTTC. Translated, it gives CASSDTRASGVNEQFF.

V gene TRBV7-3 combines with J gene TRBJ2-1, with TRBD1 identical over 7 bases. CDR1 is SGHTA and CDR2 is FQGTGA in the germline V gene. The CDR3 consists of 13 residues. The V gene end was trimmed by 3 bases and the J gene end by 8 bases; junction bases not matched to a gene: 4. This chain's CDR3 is CASSFYTGDEQFF. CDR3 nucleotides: TGTGCCAGCAGCTTCTATACAGGGGATGAGCAGTTCTTC.

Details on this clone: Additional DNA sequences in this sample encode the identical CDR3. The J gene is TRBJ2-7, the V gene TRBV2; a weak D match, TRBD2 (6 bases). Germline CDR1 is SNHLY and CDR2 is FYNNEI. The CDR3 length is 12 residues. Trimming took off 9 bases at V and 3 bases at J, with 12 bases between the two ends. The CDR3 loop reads CASRGLNYEQYF. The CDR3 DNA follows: TGTGCCAGTCGGGGACTGAACTACGAGCAGTACTTC.